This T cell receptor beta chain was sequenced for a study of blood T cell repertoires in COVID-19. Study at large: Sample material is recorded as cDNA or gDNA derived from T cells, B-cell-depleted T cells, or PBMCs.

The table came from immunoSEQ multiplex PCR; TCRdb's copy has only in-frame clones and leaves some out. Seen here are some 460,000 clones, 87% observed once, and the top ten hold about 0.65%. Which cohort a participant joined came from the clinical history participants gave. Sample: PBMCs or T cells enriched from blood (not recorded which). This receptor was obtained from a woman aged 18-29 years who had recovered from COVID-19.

Here the CDR3 DNA reads TGCGCCAGCAGTGCGAGAAGGACAGGGGGCACCGAGCAGTACTTC. Translation gives CASSARRTGGTEQYF. The rearrangement joins TRBV10-2 to TRBJ2-7, with TRBD1 identical over 11 bases. The CDR3 extends over 15 amino acids. V lost 4 bases and J lost 6; bases outside the gene matches: 8. The germline gives CDR1 WSHSY, CDR2 SAAADI.